Below are 18 T cell receptor beta chains sequenced from a single sample in a study of Graves' ophthalmopathy and Graves' hyperthyroidism. RNA transcripts yielded amplified TCR beta CDR3 regions. Following a first-round RT-PCR that used HTBI primers, a second-round multiplex PCR was carried out. Using its own MiXCR run on the multiplex PCR reads, TCRdb lists one record per CDR3 protein. Here the sample spans some 380,000 distinct CDR3 sequences, approximately 15% being singletons. Sequencing was carried out using peripheral blood. The receptors derive from a woman aged 18-29 years with stable Graves' hyperthyroidism.

This clonotype was detected ten times or more. The chain has TRBV7-2 and TRBJ2-5, with D perhaps TRBD2 (5 bases). Trimming cost V 5 bases and J 2 bases, with 12 bases left between them. Germline V lookup: CDR1 SGHTA, CDR2 FQGNSA. This CDR3 region has 14 residues. The CDR3 sequence: CASSPGWVQETQYF. CDR3 sequence (DNA): TGTGCCAGCAGCCCGGGGTGGGTACAAGAGACCCAGTACTTC. Using reference TRBV7-2 and TRBJ2-5 for the parts outside the CDR3, the full variable domain is GAGVSQSPSNKVTEKGKDVELRCDPISGHTALYWYRQSLGQGLEFLIYFQGNSAPDKSGLPSDRFSAERTGGSVSTLTIQRTQQEDSAVYLCASSPGWVQETQYFGPGTRLLVL.

This clonotype was seen a handful of times. The rearrangement uses TRBV19 and TRBJ2-2; D gene unclear. Looked up from germline, CDR1 is LNHDA and CDR2 is SQIVND (reference sequence). The CDR3 runs to 19 residues. Trimming shortened V by 7 bases and J by 0 bases, and 24 bases separated the two germline ends. CDR3 in DNA: TGTGCCAGTACCCCAGATGTTTTGCCCAGTATTCCGAACACCGGGGAGCTGTTTTTT. Residues: CASTPDVLPSIPNTGELFF.

There are many counts of this clonotype. The V and J genes are TRBV2 and TRBJ1-1; D gene unclear. The CDR3 runs 12 residues. The V end was cut by 2 bases, the J end by 6 bases, with 7 bases between. CDR1 and CDR2 (germline): SNHLY, FYNNEI. For the CDR3, the DNA is TGTGCCAGCAGTGAATGGGAATCTGAAGCTTTCTTT. Its translation is CASSEWESEAFF.

This clonotype was seen only a few times. The gene calls are TRBV25-1 and TRBJ1-2; 12 bases map to TRBD1. The CDR3 is 14 amino acids. Germline values: CDR1 MGHDK, CDR2 SYGVNS. Trimming removed 4 bases from V and 8 bases from J; junction bases left unmatched: 5. CDR3 DNA sequence: TGTGCCAGCAGTGGGGGACAGGGGGCGCGGGGCTACACCTTC. It translates to CASSGGQGARGYTF.

The rearrangement links TRBV6-1 to TRBJ2-3; 8 nucleotides align to TRBD2. With V trimmed by 1 base and J by 0 bases, 3 bases remained unmatched. Per the germline V gene, CDR1 is MNHNS and CDR2 is SASEGT. The CDR3 is made up of 16 amino acids. The CDR3 loop is CASSEVKRGSTDTQYF. CDR3 in DNA: TGTGCCAGCAGTGAAGTGAAGCGGGGGAGCACAGATACGCAGTATTTT.

In the case of this clonotype: A junction end diverges from the germline sequence, so it may reflect a read error. The chain carries TRBV3-1 and TRBJ2-5; tentative D call: TRBD1 (5 bases). This CDR3 has 12 amino acids. From germline, CDR1 is LGHDT and CDR2 YNNKEL (reference sequence). The DNA of the CDR3 is TGTGCCAGCAGCCCCTCAGGACACCAACACAACTTC. Protein sequence: CASSPSGHQHNF.

The gene calls are TRBV6-2 or TRBV6-3 and TRBJ1-2; TRBD1 might be the D (6 bases). The V and J ends lost 5 bases and 3 bases respectively, with 13 bases between them. Germline CDR1 and CDR2: MNHEY and SVGEGT. The CDR3 is made up of 14 amino acids. The CDR3 DNA is TGTGCCAGCAGTCCAACAGGGCCTGACTATGGCTACACCTTC. This translates into CASSPTGPDYGYTF.

This clonotype showed up many times. As DNA, the CDR3 is TGTGCCAGCAGTGGGGGGGACAGGCCCTACTACGAGCAGTACTTC. Encoded protein: CASSGGDRPYYEQYF. The chain is built from TRBV27 and TRBJ2-7; the D gene is possibly TRBD1 (8 bases). Germline V gives CDR1 MNHEY, CDR2 SMNVEV (reference sequence). This CDR3 has 15 residues. The ends were cut back, 5 bases at V and 3 bases at J, with 17 bases in the middle.

This clonotype was detected many times. The CDR3 spells CASRPTGIGWETQYF. As DNA, the CDR3 is TGTGCCAGCAGACCGACAGGGATTGGTTGGGAGACCCAGTACTTC. This chain uses TRBV5-6 with TRBJ2-5; TRBD1 matches 7 bases. Trimming at V came to 5 bases and at J to 5 bases, leaving 12 bases not matched to a gene. Germline CDR1 is SGHDT and CDR2 is YYEEEE. The CDR3 loop spans 15 amino acids.

This chain joins TRBV4-1 and TRBJ2-2; the D gene is possibly TRBD2 (5 bases). V was cut by 0 bases and J by 2 bases, with 7 bases left in between. Germline CDR1 reads MGHRA; CDR2 reads YSYEKL. The CDR3 is 15 residues long. The CDR3 sequence: CASSQDWTNTGELFF. The CDR3 DNA reads TGCGCCAGCAGCCAAGACTGGACTAACACCGGGGAGCTGTTTTTT.

In this sample, this clonotype turned up many times. V usage is TRBV6-5 and J usage is TRBJ1-2, with 8 bases identical to TRBD1. CDR3 length: 16 residues. The V gene's germline CDR1 is MNHEY and CDR2 SVGAGI. V trimming: 7 bases; J trimming: 3 bases; junction bases outside the gene matches: 13. In DNA, the CDR3 is TGTGCCAGCACCCTTACAGGGGGTATCTCTGACTATGGCTACACCTTC. It codes for CASTLTGGISDYGYTF.

In the case of this clonotype: Likely a read error: the CDR3 ends without its conserved phenylalanine or tryptophan. V is TRBV11-3 and J is TRBJ2-7; unclear D gene. Deletions cut 2 bases from V and 1 base from J, with 9 bases between. The CDR3 is 14 amino acids. In germline, CDR1 is SGHNT, CDR2 YENEEA. The CDR3 DNA reads as TGTGCCAGCAGCTTAATCGCAGGTTCCTACGAGCAGTACCTC. The encoded protein is CASSLIAGSYEQYL.

There are many counts of this clonotype. The chain is built from TRBV11-3 and TRBJ1-1; 7 positions match TRBD1. Germline lookup yields CDR1 SGHNT and CDR2 YENEEA. The CDR3 covers 15 residues. The J segment lost 0 bases and the V segment lost 5 bases, leaving 6 bases of the junction unmatched. CDR3 in DNA: TGTGCCAGCAGCCCAGAGGGACAGCTGAACACTGAAGCTTTCTTT. It translates to CASSPEGQLNTEAFF.

This clonotype showed up many times. The rearrangement links TRBV2 to TRBJ1-1; D is unresolved. With 0 bases removed from V and 4 bases from J, the gap between germline ends came to 12 bases. Germline CDR1 reads SNHLY; CDR2 reads FYNNEI. The CDR3 contains 15 residues. CDR3 nucleotide sequence: TGTGCCAGCAGTGAAGCGTTCCGATTGGGCACTGAAGCTTTCTTT. Its protein is CASSEAFRLGTEAFF.

The sample holds many counts of this clonotype. J is TRBJ2-2 and V is TRBV11-2, with 13 bases lining up with TRBD2. The germline V gene has CDR1 SGHAT and CDR2 FQNNGV. V trimming: 3 bases; J trimming: 4 bases; junction bases outside the gene matches: 8. The CDR3 contains 18 residues. CDR3: CASSFGLAGARFTGELFF. The CDR3 nucleotides read TGTGCCAGCAGCTTCGGACTAGCGGGGGCAAGGTTCACCGGGGAGCTGTTTTTT.

This clonotype was detected ten times or more. CDR3 in amino acids: CASSIEGSQPQHF. In nucleotides, the CDR3 is TGTGCCAGTAGTATTGAGGGAAGTCAGCCCCAGCATTTT. The chain uses TRBV19 and TRBJ1-5; D uncertain. Germline loops: CDR1 LNHDA, CDR2 SQIVND (reference sequence). Trimming left V 3 bases short and J 6 bases short, with 9 bases between. CDR3 length: 13 amino acids.

This clonotype was detected ten times or more. V usage is TRBV27 and J usage is TRBJ1-1; D is unclear. CDR1 is MNHEY, CDR2 SMNVEV, per germline (reference sequence). This CDR3 contains 15 residues. Trimming pared 3 bases from V and 1 base from J, leaving 12 bases between. CDR3 in amino acids: CASSFLRPGNTEAFF. The CDR3 DNA sequence: TGTGCCAGCAGTTTCTTACGACCGGGGAACACTGAAGCTTTCTTT.

This clonotype was detected many times. The CDR3 coding sequence is TGCAGCGTTGAAGGGGGCAGCAGGGGGATTGTAGCTGAAGCTTTCTTT. Translated: CSVEGGSRGIVAEAFF. The rearrangement joins TRBV29-1 to TRBJ1-1; 7 bases map to TRBD1. The CDR3 is 16 amino acids. Losses at the gene ends were 1 base for V and 6 bases for J; bases not matched to a gene: 14. The germline V gene has CDR1 SQVTM and CDR2 ANQGSEA.